This T cell receptor beta chain was obtained from a study of blood T cell repertoires in COVID-19. Whole-study context: Acute and convalescent COVID-19 specimens originated in the United States, Italy and Spain. The analysed material was cDNA or gDNA that came from T cells, B-cell-depleted T cells, or PBMCs.

The V end was cut by 4 bases, the J end by 5 bases, with 8 bases between. CDR3 length: 12 residues. Germline V gene lookup returns CDR1 PRHDT and CDR2 FYEKMQ (reference sequence). Patients from Seattle were sampled longitudinally, starting during active infection. Original processing methods: Amplifying reference gene primers gave estimates of nucleated cell counts. The table came from immunoSEQ multiplex PCR; TCRdb's copy has only in-frame clones and leaves some out. Clone size and the V and J calls come from that table; the DNA yielded D and trimming. The sample lists approximately 200,000 clones, 90% to 95% seen once, with about 0.8% in the top ten.

The sample taken for sequencing was peripheral blood. The clonotype was recovered from a young man with COVID-19, enrolled during active disease. The rearrangement joins TRBV13 to TRBJ1-1, with D possibly being TRBD1 (5 bases). The CDR3: CASSSQVTEAFF. The CDR3 nucleotides read TGTGCCAGCAGCTCACAGGTTACTGAAGCTTTCTTT.